The 22 T cell receptor beta chains below were found in one sample sequenced in a study of blood T cells in healthy people across ages. Primed by a sample-barcoded 5' primer and a J-beta primer mix, a second PCR proceeded for about 6 to 12 cycles. TCRdb used MiXCR to reprocess the 5' RACE reads, holding one entry per CDR3 protein. The table has some 640,000 distinct CDR3 sequences, 45% to 50% seen once. Sequencing used blood. Every receptor here comes from a woman between 55 and 75 years old in good health.

This clonotype has just a few counts. This sequence joins TRBV7-2 and TRBJ2-4; tentatively, D is TRBD2 (7 bases). The J call may be mistaken, given a closer DNA end match to TRBJ2-7. The CDR3 consists of 15 residues. The germline V gene encodes CDR1 SGHTA and CDR2 FQGNSA. In DNA, the CDR3 is TGTGCCAGCAGACCGGGGGGCCGGAACAGGGACGAGCAGTACTTC. Amino acid sequence: CASRPGGRNRDEQYF.

In its sample, this clonotype was seen a few times. This chain links TRBV29-1 with TRBJ1-2; the D gene is possibly TRBD1 (6 bases). Germline V gene sequence: CDR1 SQVTM, CDR2 ANQGSEA. V was clipped by 7 bases and J by 4 bases, with 22 bases between them. The CDR3 covers 15 residues. DNA for the CDR3: TGCAGCGCTTCTGAACAGGGAAAGGAGCGCTATGGCTACACCTTC. This gives the protein CSASEQGKERYGYTF.

A note on this clonotype: A much larger clone lies one base from this, so it may be a read error. In DNA form, the CDR3 reads TGTGCCAGCATCGGACAGACGATGAGCCAAGAGACCCAGTACTTC. Its protein is CASIGQTMSQETQYF. The J gene is TRBJ2-5, the V gene TRBV28; D is perhaps TRBD1 (6 bases). Per germline, CDR1 MDHEN and CDR2 SYDVKM. This CDR3 comprises 15 residues. Trimming removed 7 bases at V and 1 base at J, with 16 bases between.

This chain uses TRBV3-1 with TRBJ2-3, with 7 bases aligning to TRBD1. CDR3 length: 19 residues. Looked up from germline, CDR1 is LGHDT and CDR2 is YNNKEL (reference sequence). Losses at the gene ends were 1 base for V and 0 bases for J; bases not matched to a gene: 13. The CDR3 spells CASSQVLDGVRGSTDTQYF. CDR3 DNA sequence: TGTGCCAGCAGCCAAGTCCTAGACGGGGTCAGGGGGAGCACAGATACGCAGTATTTT.

The rearrangement uses TRBV10-3 and TRBJ1-4; 7 bases agree with TRBD1. After removal of 6 bases from V and 12 bases from J, the junction contained 25 bases not matched to a gene. Germline V gives CDR1 ENHRY, CDR2 SYGVKD. The CDR3 is 18 amino acids. CDR3 DNA sequence: TGTGCCATCAGCAGAAGACAGGGTTCAATCGGGGGGTACGTGGAACTGTTTTTT. This gives the protein CAISRRQGSIGGYVELFF.

V is TRBV2 and J is TRBJ2-7; no clear D. The DNA end favors TRBJ2-5, so the J call may be wrong. The CDR3 spans 14 residues. From germline, CDR1 is SNHLY and CDR2 FYNNEI. This chain's CDR3 is CASSESIAQETQYF. CDR3 bases: TGTGCCAGCAGTGAGAGTATCGCTCAAGAGACCCAGTACTTC.

This rearrangement joins TRBV3-1 to TRBJ2-7; TRBD1 is a possible D gene (6 bases). This CDR3 is built from 14 residues. Trimming removed 0 bases at V and 9 bases at J, with 15 bases between. The V gene's germline CDR1 is LGHDT and CDR2 YNNKEL (reference sequence). The CDR3 sequence: CASSQDSTGNGQYF. In DNA, the CDR3 is TGTGCCAGCAGCCAAGATAGCACAGGGAACGGGCAGTACTTC.

The chain combines TRBV2 with TRBJ2-3; perhaps TRBD2 as D (5 bases). This CDR3 has 13 residues. Per germline, CDR1 SNHLY and CDR2 FYNNEI. Trimming pared 6 bases from V and 6 bases from J, leaving 13 bases between. The CDR3 region has the DNA TGTGCCAGCAGGGCGTCGGTAGCGGATACGCAGTATTTT. This sequence encodes CASRASVADTQYF.

The J gene is TRBJ2-4, the V gene TRBV7-8; no clear D. TRBJ2-7 matches the DNA end more closely, so the J call is doubtful. The germline V gene has CDR1 SGHVS and CDR2 FQNEAQ. The CDR3 is 14 amino acids. This CDR3 reads CASSSVGQFCEQYF. Written as DNA, the CDR3 is TGTGCCAGCAGCTCCGTCGGGCAGTTCTGCGAGCAGTACTTC.

This clonotype was detected a few times. The chain joins TRBV11-3 to TRBJ2-1; 8 positions match TRBD2. The CDR3 covers 16 residues. CDR1 and CDR2 (germline): SGHNT, YENEEA. V shed 5 bases and J 3 bases; nucleotides not matched to a gene: 9. This chain's CDR3 is CASSPRTSGLYNEQFF. DNA of the CDR3: TGTGCCAGCAGCCCCCGAACTAGCGGCCTCTACAATGAGCAGTTCTTC.

This rearrangement joins TRBV20-1 to TRBJ1-2; tentatively, D is TRBD1 (6 bases). CDR1 and CDR2 (germline): DFQATT, SNEGSKA (reference sequence). The V end was cut by 2 bases, the J end by 3 bases, with 10 bases between. The CDR3 consists of 13 residues. CDR3 nucleotides: TGCAGTGCTAGAAGCCAGGGGTACTATGGCTACACCTTC. It codes for CSARSQGYYGYTF.

The chain links TRBV12-3 or TRBV12-4 to TRBJ1-6; D might be TRBD1 (6 bases). This CDR3 comprises 15 residues. V was pared by 3 bases and J by 7 bases, with 13 bases between. The CDR3 region has the DNA TGTGCCAGCAGTTTCGGGGGCCCGAAGAATTCACCCCTCCACTTT. This encodes CASSFGGPKNSPLHF.

The J gene is TRBJ2-5, the V gene TRBV6-5; perhaps TRBD1 as D (6 bases). Gene TRBJ2-7 matches the end of the DNA better, so the J call may be wrong. Germline loops: CDR1 MNHEY, CDR2 SVGAGI. The CDR3 consists of 14 residues. Here the CDR3 reads CASSYRAGVDEQYF. The CDR3 DNA is TGTGCCAGCAGTTACCGCGCAGGGGTCGACGAGCAGTACTTC.

In this sample, this clonotype turned up a few times. This chain connects TRBV20-1 to TRBJ2-7; D is perhaps TRBD2 (5 bases). V was trimmed by 3 bases and J by 4 bases, leaving 13 bases between them. Germline V lookup: CDR1 DFQATT, CDR2 SNEGSKA (reference sequence). This CDR3 has 13 residues. The CDR3 nucleotides read TGCAGTGCTAGGGCCGGGATAGGTTACGAGCAGTACTTC. Amino acids: CSARAGIGYEQYF.

V gene TRBV27 combines with J gene TRBJ2-7; 7 bases are a match to TRBD2. This CDR3 comprises 15 residues. CDR1 and CDR2 from the germline V gene are MNHEY and SMNVEV (reference sequence). J lost 0 bases, V lost 5 bases, and 7 bases had no gene match. DNA of the CDR3: TGTGCCAGCAGTCCCCGGGACTATAGCTCCTACGAGCAGTACTTC. It yields the protein CASSPRDYSSYEQYF.

The V and J genes are TRBV3-1 and TRBJ2-3; no reliable D call. The CDR3 extends over 15 amino acids. Trimming took off 2 bases at V and 4 bases at J, with 13 bases between the two ends. Germline CDR1 and CDR2: LGHDT and YNNKEL (reference sequence). CDR3 DNA sequence: TGTGCCAGCAGCCAATCGCTAGAGTCGGCAGATACGCAGTATTTT. It is translated as CASSQSLESADTQYF.

This clonotype appeared a single time. The chain carries TRBV6-5 and TRBJ2-4; 9 bases agree with TRBD1. Per germline, CDR1 MNHEY and CDR2 SVGAGI. V lost 5 bases to trimming and J lost 0 bases; unmatched junction nucleotides: 5. The CDR3 consists of 16 residues. The CDR3 protein is CASSPRQGVAKNIQYF. CDR3 coding DNA: TGTGCCAGCAGTCCCCGACAGGGGGTAGCCAAAAACATTCAGTACTTC.

The rearrangement uses TRBV7-9 and TRBJ2-3; D ambiguous. The germline V and J ends were trimmed by 1 base and 0 bases, with 11 bases remaining between them. From germline, CDR1 is SEHNR and CDR2 FQNEAQ (reference sequence). The CDR3 totals 16 residues. Here the CDR3 reads CASSLGWTESTDTQYF. In DNA, the CDR3 is TGTGCCAGCAGCTTAGGGTGGACGGAAAGCACAGATACGCAGTATTTT.

Only one count was recorded for this clonotype. This clone may be a read error of a much larger clone one base away. This chain connects TRBV28 to TRBJ2-5; D unclear. Trimming cost V 7 bases and J 5 bases, with 14 bases left between them. The CDR3 runs to 13 residues. CDR1 is MDHEN and CDR2 is SYDVKM in the germline V gene. CDR3 sequence (DNA): TGTGCCAGCATTCCCCCGGGTGCGGAGACCCAGTACTTC. Residues: CASIPPGAETQYF. Looking up the rest from reference TRBV28 and TRBJ2-5 gives the full variable domain: DVKVTQSSRYLVKRTGEKVFLECVQDMDHENMFWYRQDPGLGLRLIYFSYDVKMKEKGDIPEGYSVSREKKERFSLILESASTNQTSMYLCASIPPGAETQYFGPGTRLLVL.

The chain carries TRBV20-1 and TRBJ2-1, with 9 bases that match TRBD2. The CDR3 has 11 residues. CDR1 is DFQATT and CDR2 is SNEGSKA in the germline V gene (reference sequence). V shed 6 bases and J 13 bases; nucleotides not matched to a gene: 7. Here the CDR3 reads CSATAGTSQFF. CDR3 nucleotides: TGCAGTGCCACGGCCGGGACTAGCCAGTTCTTC.

The genes are TRBV20-1 and TRBJ1-2; D remains unclear. Germline CDR1 is DFQATT and CDR2 is SNEGSKA (reference sequence). This CDR3 has 12 amino acids. The CDR3 bases are TGCAACCCACCGGGGAGGAATTATGGCTACACCTTC. This codes for CNPPGRNYGYTF.

This clonotype has just a few counts. The chain combines TRBV9 with TRBJ2-7; TRBD1 aligns across 8 bases. The CDR3 has 14 amino acids. The germline V gene encodes CDR1 SGDLS and CDR2 YYNGEE. With 4 bases clipped from V and 3 bases from J, the junction kept 6 bases outside the gene matches. CDR3 DNA: TGTGCCAGCAGCATCCAGGGGGCAAGCTACGAGCAGTACTTC. Its translation is CASSIQGASYEQYF.